These 19 T cell receptor beta chains originate from one sample sequenced in a study of cytomegalovirus exposure and HLA in healthy donors. Here immunoSEQ multiplex PCR was the method, and the copy in TCRdb shows in-frame clones only, minus some. The sample consists of around 93,000 clones, about 85% of them appearing once. Sequenced input: PBMCs. The receptor set was obtained from a man between 18 and 29 years old in good health and CMV-seropositive.

This chain joins TRBV5-1 and TRBJ1-2; weak D call: TRBD1 (5 bases). V was shortened by 2 bases and J by 2 bases, with 7 bases between the two germline ends. The CDR3 has 13 residues. CDR1 is SGHRS, CDR2 YFSETQ, per germline. The CDR3 spells CASSFAGNYGYTF. In nucleotides, the CDR3 is TGCGCCAGCAGCTTTGCAGGGAACTATGGCTACACCTTC.

The chain joins TRBV5-4 to TRBJ2-3; 9 bases line up with TRBD1. J gave up 3 bases and V 6 bases, and 11 bases lay outside the gene matches. The CDR3 is made up of 16 amino acids. From germline, CDR1 is SGHNT and CDR2 YYREEE (reference sequence). CDR3 in amino acids: CASNPGGQGLTDTQYF. For the CDR3, the DNA is TGTGCCAGCAACCCCGGGGGACAGGGATTAACAGATACGCAGTATTTT.

The rearrangement joins TRBV6-1 to TRBJ1-1; tentative D call: TRBD1 (5 bases). Looked up from germline, CDR1 is MNHNS and CDR2 is SASEGT. V gave up 2 bases and J gave up 6 bases, with 16 bases separating them. The CDR3 consists of 15 residues. In DNA, the CDR3 is TGTGCCAGCAGTGAACCCTGGACAAGGACCCCTGAAGCTTTCTTT. This translates into CASSEPWTRTPEAFF.

V usage is TRBV25-1 and J usage is TRBJ2-1, with a possible D match to TRBD2 (6 bases). The CDR3 totals 15 residues. Germline loops: CDR1 MGHDK, CDR2 SYGVNS. Between the trimmed V and J ends, which lost 3 bases and 8 bases, there was a span of 17 bases. CDR3 loop: CASSDARELGDEQFF. The CDR3 bases are TGTGCCAGCAGTGATGCCCGGGAGCTTGGGGATGAGCAGTTCTTC.

The chain links TRBV9 to TRBJ2-3; the D gene is possibly TRBD2 (5 bases). The germline V and J ends were trimmed by 2 bases and 6 bases, with 13 bases remaining between them. Germline values: CDR1 SGDLS, CDR2 YYNGEE. The CDR3 has 14 amino acids. As DNA, the CDR3 is TGTGCCAGCAGCGTCGAGGGAAACCGGGATACGCAGTATTTT. Translating it yields CASSVEGNRDTQYF.

This sequence joins TRBV7-8 and TRBJ2-7; TRBD2 matches at 7 bases. CDR3 length: 17 residues. In germline, CDR1 is SGHVS, CDR2 FQNEAQ. The ends lost 1 base at V and 4 bases at J; junction bases unmatched: 13. This CDR3 reads CASSLDSWLADKYEQYV. Here the CDR3 DNA reads TGTGCCAGCAGCTTAGATTCATGGCTAGCGGATAAATACGAGCAGTACGTC.

This clone was counted once. This clone may be a read error of a much larger clone one base away. This chain uses TRBV28 with TRBJ1-2; perhaps TRBD1 as D (6 bases). Germline-derived CDR1 and CDR2 are MDHEN and SYDVKM. This CDR3 is built from 13 residues. The V gene lost 3 bases and the J gene lost 2 bases, with 7 bases spanning the gap. The DNA for the CDR3 is TGTGCCAGCAGTTTGACAGGCAACTATGGCTACACCTTC. Translating it yields CASSLTGNYGYTF.

The chain uses TRBV6-5 and TRBJ2-5; 11 bases are a match to TRBD2. V was pared by 5 bases and J by 3 bases, with 5 bases of the junction left unmatched. The germline CDR1 and CDR2 sequences are MNHEY and SVGAGI. The CDR3 loop spans 15 amino acids. In DNA form, the CDR3 reads TGTGCCAGCAGTCAACTGACTAGCGGGGAAGAGACCCAGTACTTC. This sequence encodes CASSQLTSGEETQYF.

J is TRBJ1-5 and V is TRBV19, with 8 bases that match TRBD1. The CDR3 totals 15 residues. V lost 3 bases and J lost 5; bases outside the gene matches: 6. From germline, CDR1 is LNHDA and CDR2 SQIVND (reference sequence). Written as DNA, the CDR3 is TGTGCCAGTAGTATCTGGACAGGGCGATATCAGCCCCAGCATTTT. This gives the protein CASSIWTGRYQPQHF.

The J gene is TRBJ2-5, the V gene TRBV10-1, with TRBD2 matching 12 bases. The germline gives CDR1 WNHNN, CDR2 SYGVQD (reference sequence). V lost 3 bases to trimming and J lost 4 bases; unmatched junction nucleotides: 3. The CDR3 sequence is 15 residues long. CDR3 sequence: CASSDRLAGAETQYF. CDR3 bases: TGCGCCAGCAGTGACCGACTAGCGGGAGCAGAGACCCAGTACTTC.

The chain uses TRBV7-8 and TRBJ1-1, with 9 bases lining up with TRBD1. CDR3 length: 15 residues. The germline V gene encodes CDR1 SGHVS and CDR2 FQNEAQ. V lost 4 bases and J lost 4; bases outside the gene matches: 7. The CDR3 spells CASSSMGQGGTEAFF. The CDR3 nucleotides are TGTGCCAGCAGCTCCATGGGACAGGGCGGCACTGAAGCTTTCTTT.

The chain employs TRBV2 and TRBJ2-5, with 7 bases that match TRBD1. The CDR3 is 16 amino acids. V trimming: 6 bases; J trimming: 0 bases; junction bases outside the gene matches: 10. Germline V lookup: CDR1 SNHLY, CDR2 FYNNEI. Written as DNA, the CDR3 is TGTGCCAGCAGAGCCTTGGTCGGGACAGACCAAGAGACCCAGTACTTC. This translates into CASRALVGTDQETQYF.

The chain combines TRBV29-1 with TRBJ2-3; TRBD2 matches at 8 bases. Germline V gene lookup returns CDR1 SQVTM and CDR2 ANQGSEA. CDR3 size: 15 residues. The trim removed 1 base at V and 6 bases at J, leaving 9 bases unmatched. The CDR3 loop is CSVEGGLAGSDTQYF. DNA of the CDR3: TGCAGCGTTGAAGGTGGGCTAGCGGGTTCGGATACGCAGTATTTT.

V gene TRBV2 combines with J gene TRBJ1-1; the match to TRBD1 covers 11 bases. Unmatched junction bases numbered 5, after V lost 6 bases and J lost 8 bases. The CDR3 is made up of 13 amino acids. CDR1 and CDR2 from the germline V gene are SNHLY and FYNNEI. The CDR3 sequence is CASRAGQGAEAFF. CDR3 bases: TGTGCCAGCAGGGCAGGACAGGGGGCGGAAGCTTTCTTT.

The chain links TRBV30 to TRBJ2-1; 8 nucleotides match TRBD2. The CDR3 extends over 14 amino acids. Trimming took 2 bases from V and 7 from J; bases not matched to a gene: 7. Germline V CDR1 and CDR2: GTSNPN, SVGIG (reference sequence). In nucleotides, the CDR3 is TGTGCCTGGAGTTTAAGCGGGAGTAGTAATGAGCAGTTCTTC. Its protein is CAWSLSGSSNEQFF.

This chain joins TRBV9 and TRBJ1-3, with TRBD1 matching 10 bases. V lost 4 bases and J lost 1; bases outside the gene matches: 23. Germline V gene sequence: CDR1 SGDLS, CDR2 YYNGEE. The CDR3 has 22 amino acids. In DNA, the CDR3 is TGTGCCAGCAGCAACATCCAGAGGGCAGGGACAGGGGCATCTATTTCTGGAAACACCATATATTTT. Protein sequence: CASSNIQRAGTGASISGNTIYF.

The chain recombines TRBV27 with TRBJ2-3, with a possible D match to TRBD1 (6 bases). Trimming stripped 5 bases from V and 6 bases from J, with 24 bases between. CDR3 size: 17 residues. Germline V gives CDR1 MNHEY, CDR2 SMNVEV (reference sequence). CDR3 nucleotides: TGTGCCAGCAGTCCACTCACTAGGACGGACAGCCTTGATACGCAGTATTTT. Residues: CASSPLTRTDSLDTQYF.

The CDR3 loop is CASSLRGGPNQPQHF. CDR3 DNA: TGTGCCAGCAGTTTAAGGGGGGGCCCAAATCAGCCCCAGCATTTT. The V and J genes are TRBV27 and TRBJ1-5, with D perhaps TRBD1 (6 bases). Trimming removed 2 bases at V and 4 bases at J, with 12 bases between. Germline lookup yields CDR1 MNHEY and CDR2 SMNVEV (reference sequence). CDR3 length: 15 residues.

As concerns this clone: One junction end disagrees with the germline gene, perhaps due to a read error. This CDR3 reads CASRDGGSRAQYF. The CDR3 DNA reads TGCGCCAGCAGGGACGGGGGGAGCCGAGCGCAATATTTT. The chain links TRBV10-2 to TRBJ2-3; 7 nucleotides agree with TRBD2. The CDR3 consists of 13 residues. Germline V gene data show CDR1 as WSHSY and CDR2 as SAAADI.